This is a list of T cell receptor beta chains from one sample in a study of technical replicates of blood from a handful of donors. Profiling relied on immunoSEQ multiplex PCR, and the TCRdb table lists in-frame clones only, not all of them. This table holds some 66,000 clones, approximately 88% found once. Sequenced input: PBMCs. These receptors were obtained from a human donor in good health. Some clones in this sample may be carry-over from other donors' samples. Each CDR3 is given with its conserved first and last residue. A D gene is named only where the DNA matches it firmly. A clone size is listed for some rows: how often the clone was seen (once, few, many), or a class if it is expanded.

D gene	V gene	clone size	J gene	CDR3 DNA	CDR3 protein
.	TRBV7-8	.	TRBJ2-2	TGTGCCAGCAGCTTAGCGCCCCAGTCCGGGGAGCTGTTTTTT	CASSLAPQSGELFF
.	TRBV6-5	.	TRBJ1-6	TGTGCCAGCAGTTACTTTTGGCCAAGGGGTAATTCACCCCTCCACTTT	CASSYFWPRGNSPLHF
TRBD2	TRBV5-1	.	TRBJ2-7	TGCGCCAGCAGCAAACTAGCGGGCCTAACCTACGAGCAGTACTTC	CASSKLAGLTYEQYF
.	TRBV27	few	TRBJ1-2	TGTGCCAGCAGGTCAGGCAGGGCTCTCTATGGCTACACCTTC	CASRSGRALYGYTF
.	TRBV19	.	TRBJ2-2	TGTGCCAGTAGTCCTGGGGCAGCGAACACCGGGGAGCTGTTTTTT	CASSPGAANTGELFF
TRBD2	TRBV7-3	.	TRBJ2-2	TGTGCCAGCACCGATGAAGCGGGGGCCTACACCGGGGAGCTGTTTTTT	CASTDEAGAYTGELFF
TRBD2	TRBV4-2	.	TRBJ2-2	TGTGCCAGCAATAGCGGGAGTGTCGGCGGGGAGCTGTTTTTT	CASNSGSVGGELFF
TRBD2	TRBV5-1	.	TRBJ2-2	TGCGCCAGCAGCCCAGGACTAGCGGGAGGAAACACCGGGGAGCTGTTTTTT	CASSPGLAGGNTGELFF
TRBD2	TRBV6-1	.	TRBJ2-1	TGTGCCAGCCCTAGCGGTAGACAGTTCTTC	CASPSGRQFF
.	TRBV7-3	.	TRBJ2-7	TGTGCCAGCAGCTTATTCGGGGGAGCCTACGAGCAGTACTTC	CASSLFGGAYEQYF
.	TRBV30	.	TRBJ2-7	TGTGCCTGGAGTGTACTCTTTGACAACTACGAGCAGTACTTC	CAWSVLFDNYEQYF
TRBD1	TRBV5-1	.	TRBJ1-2	TGCGCCAGCAGCGCAGGGGGAGATGACTACACCTTC	CASSAGGDDYTF
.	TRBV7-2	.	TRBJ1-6	TGTGCCAGCAGCTCGACACAGGGTTCCTATAATTCACCCCTCCACTTT	CASSSTQGSYNSPLHF
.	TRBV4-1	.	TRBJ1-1	TGCGCCAGCAGGCCAGGAGGGGAGATGAACACTGAAGCTTTCTTT	CASRPGGEMNTEAFF
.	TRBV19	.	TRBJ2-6	TGTGCCAGTATGCCAGGGGATGGTGGGGCCAACGTCCTGACTTTC	CASMPGDGGANVLTF
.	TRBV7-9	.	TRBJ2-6	TGTGCCAGCAGCTTAAGACTCTCTGGGGCCAACGTCCTGACTTTC	CASSLRLSGANVLTF
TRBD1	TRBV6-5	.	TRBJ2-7	TGTGCCAGCAGAGAGGGGACAGGGAAGTACGAGCAGTACTTC	CASREGTGKYEQYF
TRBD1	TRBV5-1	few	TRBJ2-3	TGCGCCAGCAGCGGGGGGACAGGGGAAACAGATACGCAGTATTTT	CASSGGTGETDTQYF
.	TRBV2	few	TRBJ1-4	TGTGCCAGCAGTGAAACAGGGAGGGGTCTTAACGAAAAACTGTTTTTT	CASSETGRGLNEKLFF
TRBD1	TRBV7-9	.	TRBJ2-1	TGTGCCAGCAGCTTAAGGACAGGGGAGGACAATGAGCAGTTCTTC	CASSLRTGEDNEQFF